A selection of T cell receptor beta chains follows, all from one sample in a study of T cell responses to AZD1222 COVID-19 vaccine. Only in-frame clones appear in the TCRdb table, and some are missing; sequencing was by immunoSEQ multiplex PCR. Of around 78,000 clones listed, 85% to 90% were seen once; the top ten hold about 1.3%. Source: peripheral blood, taken 28 days after the second AZD1222 dose. The receptors stem from an adult who received the AZD1222 COVID-19 vaccine. Both conserved end residues are part of each CDR3. The order of the fields is CDR3 length, clone size, J gene, V gene, D gene, CDR3 protein, CDR3 DNA. D genes are given only for firm matches. Expanded clones get a size class; other rows say once, few or many, or leave the size out.

14,.,TRBJ1-1,TRBV15,.,CATSSAISNTEAFF,TGTGCCACCAGCAGTGCCATTTCAAACACTGAAGCTTTCTTT
12,.,TRBJ2-3,TRBV4-1,.,CASSQLSSTQYF,TGCGCCAGCAGCCAACTTTCGAGCACGCAGTATTTT
15,.,TRBJ1-4,TRBV7-9,TRBD1,CASSYRGTADEKLFF,TGTGCCAGCAGCTATAGGGGGACAGCCGATGAAAAACTGTTTTTT
14,.,TRBJ1-3,TRBV9,.,CASSESLLGNTIYF,TGTGCCAGCAGCGAGTCTTTGTTAGGAAACACCATATATTTT
14,.,TRBJ2-7,TRBV7-9,.,CASSFGGAGYEQYF,TGTGCCAGCAGCTTTGGGGGCGCCGGGTACGAGCAGTACTTC
13,.,TRBJ1-1,TRBV5-4,.,CASSLGRGTEAFF,TGTGCCAGCAGCCTGGGGCGGGGCACTGAAGCTTTCTTT
11,.,TRBJ1-1,TRBV30,.,CAWSATSRAFF,TGTGCCTGGAGTGCAACCTCGAGGGCTTTCTTT
14,.,TRBJ1-2,TRBV10-3,.,CAISESTPNYGYTF,TGTGCCATCAGTGAGTCGACTCCGAACTATGGCTACACCTTC
14,.,TRBJ1-5,TRBV6-6,TRBD1,CASSTQGDNQPQHF,TGTGCCAGCAGTACGCAGGGGGACAATCAGCCCCAGCATTTT
14,.,TRBJ1-6,TRBV5-1,TRBD1,CASSRDRYNSPLHF,TGCGCCAGCAGCCGGGACAGGTATAATTCACCCCTCCACTTT
13,.,TRBJ1-2,TRBV6-1,.,CASSEGGTYGYTF,TGTGCCAGCAGTGAAGGGGGGACCTATGGCTACACCTTC
18,.,TRBJ2-4,TRBV7-9,TRBD1,CASSPWDRVGLAKNIQYF,TGTGCCAGCAGCCCGTGGGACAGGGTGGGACTAGCCAAAAACATTCAGTACTTC
15,few,TRBJ1-1,TRBV5-6,.,CASSLDGLLNTEAFF,TGTGCCAGCAGCCTGGACGGATTATTGAACACTGAAGCTTTCTTT
13,.,TRBJ2-7,TRBV28,TRBD2,CASSLGGSYEQYF,TGTGCCAGCAGTTTGGGGGGGTCCTACGAGCAGTACTTC
14,.,TRBJ2-4,TRBV6-1,TRBD2,CASSEVGGGGIQYF,TGTGCCAGCAGTGAAGTGGGTGGGGGGGGCATTCAGTACTTC
15,.,TRBJ1-4,TRBV5-1,.,CASSLDTGGNEKLFF,TGCGCCAGCAGCTTGGATACGGGGGGTAATGAAAAACTGTTTTTT
15,.,TRBJ1-5,TRBV30,TRBD1,CAWSVVTGGRQPQHF,TGTGCCTGGAGTGTAGTGACAGGGGGACGGCAGCCCCAGCATTTT
13,.,TRBJ1-2,TRBV19,.,CASKYGARFGYTF,TGTGCCAGCAAATATGGGGCGAGGTTTGGCTACACCTTC
15,.,TRBJ1-1,TRBV6-5,.,CASSSSGAGNTEAFF,TGTGCCAGCAGTTCCTCCGGGGCAGGGAACACTGAAGCTTTCTTT
15,.,TRBJ2-5,TRBV13,.,CDSSLDQRVWETQYF,TGTGACAGCAGCTTAGATCAGCGGGTTTGGGAGACCCAGTACTTC